This T cell receptor (beta chain) came from a study of blood T cell repertoires in COVID-19. Study-wide background: Samples representing acute and convalescent COVID-19 were sourced from the United States, Italy and Spain.

V was trimmed by 6 bases and J by 2 bases, leaving 13 bases between them. This CDR3 has 14 amino acids. Germline V gene sequence: CDR1 LNHDA, CDR2 SQIVND (reference sequence). Produced via immunoSEQ multiplex PCR; TCRdb's table is partial and in-frame only. The repertoire consists of over 150,000 clones, with roughly 78% occurring once and the leading ten covering roughly 1.5%. The genes are TRBV19 and TRBJ1-2; D might be TRBD1 (6 bases). Sequencing input: peripheral blood. The sequence derives from a man older than 75 with acute or convalescent COVID-19. CDR3 region: CASRKSGDNYGYTF. The CDR3 DNA follows: TGTGCCAGTAGGAAATCAGGGGACAACTATGGCTACACCTTC.